This T cell receptor (beta chain) was retrieved from a study of T cell responses to AZD1222 COVID-19 vaccine. The method was immunoSEQ multiplex PCR; TCRdb's version includes in-frame clones alone and lacks a portion of them. Of 150,000 or so clones in the sample, about 90% were seen once. This CDR3 spans 14 amino acids. Germline loops: CDR1 LNHDA, CDR2 SQIVND (reference sequence). Trimming cost V 3 bases and J 7 bases, with 15 bases left between them. This sample comprised peripheral blood, obtained on day 0 of AZD1222 vaccination. The TCR sequence derives from an adult in good health. The rearrangement joins TRBV19 to TRBJ1-1, with D perhaps matching TRBD1 (6 bases). CDR3 sequence reads: CASSMGTGIGEAFF. The DNA of the CDR3 is TGTGCCAGTAGTATGGGAACAGGGATTGGTGAAGCTTTCTTT.